What follows are 27 T cell receptor beta chains derived from one specimen sequenced in a study of blood T cell repertoires in COVID-19. The protocol was immunoSEQ multiplex PCR, while the TCRdb copy is restricted to in-frame clones and leaves out a portion. Among hundreds of thousands of clones listed, roughly 90% were seen once. Sequencing was performed on peripheral blood. All receptors derive from a young man with active or convalescent COVID-19.

V gene TRBV24-1 combines with J gene TRBJ1-5; D is uncertain. V lost 9 bases and J lost 5, with 16 bases in between. The CDR3 consists of 14 residues. Germline CDR1 is KGHDR and CDR2 is SFDVKD. The CDR3 DNA follows: TGTGCCACCGTCACGCGGGGTAGGGATCAGCCCCAGCATTTT. It is translated as CATVTRGRDQPQHF.

This chain uses TRBV3-1 (or the pseudogene TRBV3-2) with TRBJ1-1; perhaps TRBD1 as D (6 bases). The V end lost 1 base, the J end lost 1 base, and 13 bases lay between the germline ends. CDR1 is LGHDT, CDR2 YNNKEL, per germline (reference sequence). This CDR3 region has 16 residues. CDR3 nucleotides: TGTGCCAGCAGCCAAGCTTGGGACAACCCGAACACTGAAGCTTTCTTT. It yields the protein CASSQAWDNPNTEAFF.

V usage is TRBV11-2 and J usage is TRBJ2-7; 11 bases match TRBD2. CDR1 and CDR2 from the germline V gene are SGHAT and FQNNGV. The junction had 2 bases not matched to a gene; V was cut back by 4 bases and J by 3 bases. There are 14 residues in the CDR3. CDR3 region: CASSSLAGGYEQYF. In DNA, the CDR3 is TGTGCCAGCAGCTCCCTAGCGGGAGGCTACGAGCAGTACTTC.

The genes are TRBV29-1 and TRBJ1-1, with 9 bases that match TRBD1. The CDR3 contains 13 residues. V lost 7 bases and J lost 5; bases outside the gene matches: 8. Germline CDR1 and CDR2: SQVTM and ANQGSEA. The CDR3 DNA is TGCAGCGCCCTTGACAGGGGGAGGACTGAAGCTTTCTTT. Amino acids: CSALDRGRTEAFF.

This clone has only a few counts. J is TRBJ2-7 and V is TRBV28; D is possibly TRBD1 (6 bases). The V gene lost 4 bases and the J gene lost 7 bases, with 14 bases spanning the gap. CDR1 MDHEN and CDR2 SYDVKM come from the germline V gene. The CDR3 covers 13 residues. CDR3 in amino acids: CASSSPPGVEQYF. The CDR3 DNA reads as TGTGCCAGCAGTTCCCCGCCAGGGGTTGAGCAGTACTTC.

The chain carries TRBV2 and TRBJ2-3, with 12 bases lining up with TRBD2. V shed 4 bases and J 5 bases; nucleotides not matched to a gene: 4. This CDR3 contains 15 residues. Germline CDR1 reads SNHLY; CDR2 reads FYNNEI. The CDR3 DNA reads TGTGCCAGCAGTGGACTAGCGGGAGTGGTAGATACGCAGTATTTT. Protein: CASSGLAGVVDTQYF.

This clone was recorded once. The chain joins TRBV5-6 to TRBJ1-2, with D possibly TRBD1 on 6 matching bases. The V end was cut by 4 bases, the J end by 2 bases, with 15 bases between. CDR1 is SGHDT, CDR2 YYEEEE, per germline. The CDR3 consists of 15 residues. The CDR3 DNA reads as TGTGCCAGCAGCGTGATACGGACAGTAAACTATGGCTACACCTTC. Translation gives CASSVIRTVNYGYTF.

The chain employs TRBV6-5 and TRBJ2-7; possible D gene TRBD1, 6 bases. Germline V gene data show CDR1 as MNHEY and CDR2 as SVGAGI. This CDR3 is built from 15 residues. V lost 4 bases and J 3 bases, leaving 16 bases between the germline ends. Here the CDR3 reads CASSSRQASYYEQYF. Here the CDR3 DNA reads TGTGCCAGCAGTTCCAGACAGGCGAGCTACTACGAGCAGTACTTC.

This chain connects TRBV6-5 to TRBJ1-4, with a possible D match to TRBD1 (6 bases). V lost 6 bases to trimming and J lost 7 bases, with 15 bases between them. The germline V gene has CDR1 MNHEY and CDR2 SVGAGI. This CDR3 is built from 14 residues. In DNA, the CDR3 is TGTGCCAGCAGCCTCACAGGGCTAGGTGAAAAACTGTTTTTT. Translation gives CASSLTGLGEKLFF.

J is TRBJ2-7 and V is TRBV19; possible D gene TRBD2, 6 bases. This CDR3 region has 15 residues. Germline V CDR1 and CDR2: LNHDA, SQIVND (reference sequence). Trimming stripped 6 bases from V and 2 bases from J, with 17 bases between. CDR3 sequence: CASSQHRLEPYEQYF. Written as DNA, the CDR3 is TGTGCCAGTAGCCAACATCGACTAGAGCCCTACGAGCAGTACTTC.

The chain combines TRBV29-1 with TRBJ2-1, with D hard to call. CDR3 length: 14 amino acids. V was trimmed by 4 bases and J by 8 bases, leaving 18 bases between them. Germline lookup yields CDR1 SQVTM and CDR2 ANQGSEA. CDR3 sequence reads: CSVVSPPRFDEQFF. The DNA for the CDR3 is TGCAGCGTTGTCTCCCCCCCGCGATTCGATGAGCAGTTCTTC.

This chain uses TRBV5-4 with TRBJ2-2; 7 nucleotides align to TRBD2. The germline V gene encodes CDR1 SGHNT and CDR2 YYREEE (reference sequence). V lost 5 bases and J lost 0; bases outside the gene matches: 7. CDR3 size: 16 residues. The CDR3 reads CASRPGLAANTGELFF. The CDR3 bases are TGTGCCAGCAGACCTGGGCTAGCGGCGAACACCGGGGAGCTGTTTTTT.

The J gene is TRBJ1-1, the V gene TRBV6-5, with 7 bases matching TRBD1. Unmatched junction bases numbered 5, after V lost 0 bases and J lost 1 base. The CDR3 is 16 amino acids. Germline CDR1 reads MNHEY; CDR2 reads SVGAGI. In nucleotides, the CDR3 is TGTGCCAGCAGTTACTCTTCGACAGGGACGAACACTGAAGCTTTCTTT. Amino acid sequence: CASSYSSTGTNTEAFF.

The chain is built from TRBV25-1 and TRBJ1-1, with D possibly matching TRBD1 (5 bases). The CDR3 covers 15 residues. Germline V CDR1 and CDR2: MGHDK, SYGVNS. V dropped 8 bases and J dropped 0 bases, with 16 bases sitting between them. CDR3 DNA sequence: TGTGCCAGCCGGAGCCAGGGTACCATGAACACTGAAGCTTTCTTT. Encoded protein: CASRSQGTMNTEAFF.

This sequence joins TRBV7-8 and TRBJ2-3, with 16 bases lining up with TRBD2. The CDR3 runs 18 residues. The V segment lost 5 bases and the J segment 4 bases; nucleotides outside the gene matches: 9. CDR1 SGHVS and CDR2 FQNEAQ come from the germline V gene. CDR3 amino acids: CASSSAGTSGRAPDTQYF. Here the CDR3 DNA reads TGTGCCAGCAGCAGCGCCGGGACTAGCGGGAGGGCCCCAGATACGCAGTATTTT. The full variable domain, rest sourced from reference TRBV7-8 and TRBJ2-3, is GAGVSQSPRYKVAKRGQDVALRCDPISGHVSLFWYQQALGQGPEFLTYFQNEAQLDKSGLPSDRFFAERPEGSVSTLKIQRTQQEDSAVYLCASSSAGTSGRAPDTQYFGPGTRLTVL.

The V and J genes are TRBV7-2 and TRBJ1-4; 9 bases agree with TRBD1. Germline lookup yields CDR1 SGHTA and CDR2 FQGNSA. This CDR3 contains 17 residues. The J segment lost 0 bases and the V segment lost 4 bases, leaving 6 bases of the junction unmatched. The CDR3 DNA sequence: TGTGCCAGCAGCTCTACAAGACAGGGGGCAACTAATGAAAAACTGTTTTTT. It encodes CASSSTRQGATNEKLFF.

This clone was found once. J is TRBJ1-5 and V is TRBV12-5, with D unclear. V was shortened by 2 bases and J by 3 bases, with 20 bases between the two germline ends. The V gene's germline CDR1 is LGHNT and CDR2 FRNRAP. The CDR3 covers 18 residues. CDR3 nucleotides: TGTGCTAGTGGTTTGAGGGAGGGCAGCCCTTTAGTCAATCAGCCCCAGCATTTT. Translating it yields CASGLREGSPLVNQPQHF. Full variable domain (outside the CDR3, taken from reference TRBV12-5 and TRBJ1-5): DARVTQTPRHKVTEMGQEVTMRCQPILGHNTVFWYRQTMMQGLELLAYFRNRAPLDDSGMPKDRFSAEMPDATLATLKIQPSEPRDSAVYFCASGLREGSPLVNQPQHFGDGTRLSIL.

This clone has just a few counts. The chain is built from TRBV24-1 and TRBJ1-5; 8 positions agree with TRBD1. The junction had 7 bases not matched to a gene; V was cut back by 4 bases and J by 3 bases. In germline, CDR1 is KGHDR, CDR2 SFDVKD. CDR3 length: 16 amino acids. In nucleotides, the CDR3 is TGTGCCACCAGTGACGGTGGACAGGGATTCAATCAGCCCCAGCATTTT. Its translation is CATSDGGQGFNQPQHF.

The chain couples TRBV5-1 to TRBJ2-7; D gene ambiguous. CDR3 size: 12 residues. Trimming removed 0 bases from V and 3 bases from J, with 4 bases in between. Germline-derived CDR1 and CDR2 are SGHRS and YFSETQ. Here the CDR3 DNA reads TGCGCCAGCAGCTTGGCTAACTACGAGCAGTACTTC. This gives the protein CASSLANYEQYF.

The rearrangement links TRBV7-9 to TRBJ1-4; D is possibly TRBD1 (5 bases). The V end was cut by 2 bases, the J end by 0 bases, with 10 bases between. The CDR3 spans 16 residues. Per germline, CDR1 SEHNR and CDR2 FQNEAQ (reference sequence). The CDR3 DNA reads as TGTGCCAGCAGCTTAAAGACAGACTCAACTAATGAAAAACTGTTTTTT. Protein product: CASSLKTDSTNEKLFF.

The J gene is TRBJ2-3, the V gene TRBV7-2, with TRBD2 as a possible D gene (5 bases). The CDR3 loop spans 14 amino acids. V gave up 3 bases and J gave up 0 bases, with 7 bases separating them. Germline values: CDR1 SGHTA, CDR2 FQGNSA. The CDR3 DNA reads TGTGCCAGCAGCTTGGACTCGAGCACAGATACGCAGTATTTT. Translated: CASSLDSSTDTQYF.

This clone has only a few counts. The gene calls are TRBV25-1 and TRBJ2-7, with 7 positions matching TRBD1. The CDR3 is 15 residues long. Germline CDR1 reads MGHDK; CDR2 reads SYGVNS. V shed 0 bases, J shed 4 bases, and the junction held 6 bases outside the gene matches. The CDR3 spells CASSEYRGIVYEQYF. The CDR3 DNA is TGTGCCAGCAGTGAATACAGGGGGATTGTTTACGAGCAGTACTTC.

The CDR3 protein is CASSMISGPSTDTQYF. CDR3 DNA: TGTGCCAGTAGTATGATTAGCGGGCCGAGCACAGATACGCAGTATTTT. The chain carries TRBV19 and TRBJ2-3; the match to TRBD2 covers 7 bases. The length of the CDR3 is 16 residues. V shed 3 bases and J 0 bases; nucleotides not matched to a gene: 6. Germline V CDR1 and CDR2: LNHDA, SQIVND (reference sequence). Based on the CDR3 plus reference TRBV19 and TRBJ2-3, the full variable domain is DGGITQSPKYLFRKEGQNVTLSCEQNLNHDAMYWYRQDPGQGLRLIYYSQIVNDFQKGDIAEGYSVSREKKESFPLTVTSAQKNPTAFYLCASSMISGPSTDTQYFGPGTRLTVL.

A few counts support this clone. The rearrangement uses TRBV9 and TRBJ1-3, with a weak D call TRBD1 (6 bases). There are 23 residues in the CDR3. V lost 5 bases, J lost 0 bases, and 36 bases lay in between. CDR1 is SGDLS, CDR2 YYNGEE, per germline. The CDR3 DNA reads TGTGCCAGCAGTGAAACCCGCCACACAGGGCTCGACGCACTAACATCCTCTGGAAACACCATATATTTT. Amino acid sequence: CASSETRHTGLDALTSSGNTIYF.

The V and J genes are TRBV5-1 and TRBJ1-5, with D maybe TRBD1 (6 bases). V dropped 0 bases and J dropped 9 bases, with 10 bases sitting between them. The length of the CDR3 is 13 residues. Germline loops: CDR1 SGHRS, CDR2 YFSETQ. For the CDR3, the DNA is TGCGCCAGCAGCTTGGAGGGGGACCGGCCCCAGCATTTT. Its translation: CASSLEGDRPQHF.

The chain is built from TRBV4-2 and TRBJ2-1; D is possibly TRBD2 (6 bases). The CDR3 consists of 17 residues. V lost 0 bases to trimming and J lost 7 bases, with 19 bases between them. In germline, CDR1 is LGHNA, CDR2 YNFKEQ. The CDR3, as DNA: TGTGCCAGCAGCCAAGAGGCATTAGCGGTATCGGAAAATGAGCAGTTCTTC. Residues: CASSQEALAVSENEQFF.

The chain uses TRBV27 and TRBJ1-5, with D perhaps matching TRBD1 (6 bases). Germline V gene lookup returns CDR1 MNHEY and CDR2 SMNVEV (reference sequence). This CDR3 has 14 residues. Trimming stripped 6 bases from V and 0 bases from J, with 9 bases between. CDR3 DNA sequence: TGTGCCAGCAGCAGGGGTTCTAGCAATCAGCCCCAGCATTTT. This encodes CASSRGSSNQPQHF.